This TCR beta chain comes out of a study of cytomegalovirus exposure and HLA in healthy donors. Looking at the study overall: Unique TCRs from HLA-typed donors, about 78 million of them, were held in an early data release. Findings and caveats of the study: There were 150 to 200 TCR beta chains listed as cytomegalovirus-associated.

V was shortened by 4 bases and J by 4 bases, with 23 bases between the two germline ends. Looked up from germline, CDR1 is SGDLS and CDR2 is YYNGEE. The CDR3 contains 17 residues. This clone was seen a single time. Its target is unknown. Use of 60 Vbeta and 13 Jbeta primers characterized the PCR. How the authors handled the data: Roughly 80 million unique TCR beta chains, about 11 million of them shared, were counted by a later analysis. The protocol was immunoSEQ multiplex PCR, while the TCRdb copy is restricted to in-frame clones and leaves out a portion. V, J and clone size were drawn from that table, and D and trimming were deduced from the DNA. Of around 210,000 clones in the sample, over 75% were seen once.

This sequence originates from a woman in her twenties or thirties in good health and CMV-seronegative. The sequencing input was PBMCs. The V and J genes are TRBV9 and TRBJ1-1, with D tentatively TRBD1 (5 bases). The CDR3 DNA sequence: TGTGCCAGCAGCCCCTTAGGAGGGCAGGGTGCTACCACTGAAGCTTTCTTT. Protein sequence: CASSPLGGQGATTEAFF.